A selection of T cell receptor beta chains follows, all from one sample in a study of shared clonotypes between healthy human individuals. Here immunoSEQ multiplex PCR was the method, and the copy in TCRdb shows in-frame clones only, minus some. The table shows about 2.1 million clones, with just under 95% occurring only once. Input material: naive CD8+ T cells from PBMCs. These receptor sequences come from a man aged 18 to 30 in good health. Some clones in this sample may be carry-over from other donors' samples. Both conserved end residues are part of each CDR3. Each record gives: CDR3 protein, J gene, V gene.

CDR3aa: CASSPWDRSGGNTIYF
j_gene: TRBJ1-3
v_gene: TRBV9

CDR3aa: CASSLGAVNTEAFF
j_gene: TRBJ1-1
v_gene: TRBV11-2

CDR3aa: CASSLTSGGTVENEKLFF
j_gene: TRBJ1-4
v_gene: TRBV28

CDR3aa: CASSQDRMVGVFF
j_gene: TRBJ2-1
v_gene: TRBV4-2

CDR3aa: CASSLRESSYNEQFF
j_gene: TRBJ2-1
v_gene: TRBV27

CDR3aa: CASSVGRIAAGPMGEQYF
j_gene: TRBJ2-7
v_gene: TRBV9

CDR3aa: CASSTRDSHNEKLFF
j_gene: TRBJ1-4
v_gene: TRBV7-9

CDR3aa: CASSPSSYNEQFF
j_gene: TRBJ2-1
v_gene: TRBV7-2

CDR3aa: CASSRVRELGTEAFF
j_gene: TRBJ1-1
v_gene: TRBV19

CDR3aa: CASSQGGVMNTEAFF
j_gene: TRBJ1-1
v_gene: TRBV14

CDR3aa: CASSQRWRVAYEQYF
j_gene: TRBJ2-7
v_gene: TRBV16

CDR3aa: CASSFSLQGGSYGYTF
j_gene: TRBJ1-2
v_gene: TRBV28

CDR3aa: CASSLDGRGRGAFF
j_gene: TRBJ1-1
v_gene: TRBV5-8

CDR3aa: CASSSQEAVVGQPQHF
j_gene: TRBJ1-5
v_gene: TRBV5-6

CDR3aa: CASSLQRGLAGFNDNEQFF
j_gene: TRBJ2-1
v_gene: TRBV11-3

CDR3aa: CASSQGSAYEQYF
j_gene: TRBJ2-7
v_gene: TRBV23-1

CDR3aa: CASSPSGSRDEKLFF
j_gene: TRBJ1-4
v_gene: TRBV9

CDR3aa: CASSLLGNEQFF
j_gene: TRBJ2-1
v_gene: TRBV6-5

CDR3aa: CASSLSLAGWNEQFF
j_gene: TRBJ2-1
v_gene: TRBV28

CDR3aa: CASSQPSSGTYNEQFF
j_gene: TRBJ2-1
v_gene: TRBV4-3

CDR3aa: CASSDGTSGSYEQYF
j_gene: TRBJ2-7
v_gene: TRBV6-4

CDR3aa: CASSQDFDSPYEQYF
j_gene: TRBJ2-7
v_gene: TRBV4-3

CDR3aa: CASSTRSGTGFSGNTIYF
j_gene: TRBJ1-3
v_gene: TRBV27

CDR3aa: CASSLPDRTRRGYTF
j_gene: TRBJ1-2
v_gene: TRBV28

CDR3aa: CASSVELAARTDTQYF
j_gene: TRBJ2-3
v_gene: TRBV5-1

CDR3aa: CAISPEGWTSSPTDTQYF
j_gene: TRBJ2-3
v_gene: TRBV10-3

CDR3aa: CASSLAADYYNEQFF
j_gene: TRBJ2-1
v_gene: TRBV5-8

CDR3aa: CASSLGQVPFRELFF
j_gene: TRBJ2-2
v_gene: TRBV27

CDR3aa: CASSLVEGANTGELFF
j_gene: TRBJ2-2
v_gene: TRBV7-8

CDR3aa: CASSSPPDTQYF
j_gene: TRBJ2-3
v_gene: TRBV18

CDR3aa: CASSYLSDGAYEQYF
j_gene: TRBJ2-7
v_gene: TRBV6-5

CDR3aa: CASSVVPGRTNYGYTF
j_gene: TRBJ1-2
v_gene: TRBV9

CDR3aa: CASSVGQSAGETQYF
j_gene: TRBJ2-5
v_gene: TRBV9

CDR3aa: CASSQGRTSGYEQYF
j_gene: TRBJ2-7
v_gene: TRBV4-3

CDR3aa: CASSQDDIGWVRAEAFF
j_gene: TRBJ1-1
v_gene: TRBV14